This T cell receptor (beta chain) was profiled in a study of regulatory and conventional T cells in RAG deficiency (TCRdb year 2017). About the investigation overall: The study used high-throughput TCR beta sequencing to compare repertoire diversity and composition of Treg, conventional CD4+ and CD8+ T cells between RAG-deficient patients and healthy controls. Beyond this particular receptor, the publication reports: Markedly lower Shannon entropy and higher Simpson indices were observed in RAG-deficient patients than in control T-cell subpopulations. Unique TCR beta sequences from Treg cells were around 100-fold fewer in Omenn syndrome and CID/AS patients than controls, versus approximately 10-fold for other subsets. All patient T-cell subsets had shorter CDR3 lengths; Omenn syndrome patients showed >80% Treg-Tconv repertoire overlap at nucleotide and amino acid level. The CD25-high CD127-low cells sorted from Omenn syndrome patients may be peripherally activated cells rather than true Treg cells. Some T-cell subset analyses were not done for some subjects.

About 8 healthy control donors were used as the comparison group for repertoire analyses. CD8+ T cells lacking CD4 were purified from blood before genomic DNA extraction. On this clone itself: Its antigen is still unknown. It has no much larger one-base neighbor in the sample; base qualities were not kept.

In the germline V gene, CDR1 corresponds to MGHRA and CDR2 to YSYEKL. The CDR3 measures 16 amino acids from cysteine to phenylalanine. The only DNA kept is the CDR3, 48 bases in frame from the first base. V is cut by 0 bases and J by 0 bases, and the space between the germline ends is 9 bases. Library prep was done by the immunoSEQ multiplex PCR assay. Rearranged TCR beta chain products were amplified from genomic DNA of sorted T-cell subsets and sequenced. The source study handled its data this way. Shannon entropy and Simpson indices were used to measure the diversity of productive TCR beta rearrangements in each repertoire. To gauge clonal expansion, the frequencies of the 100 most abundant productive TCR beta clonotypes among total reads were added together. A self-reactivity index based on amino acid usage at CDR3beta positions 6 and 7 was applied to the TRB repertoires. Two-way ANOVA was used for repertoire analyses, while Student t or Mann-Whitney tests were used for flow cytometric analyses. TCRdb limited this immuneACCESS table to in-frame rearrangements with V and J called. A share of clones is missing; checked studies link under half to unresolved V genes, and the rest is unexplained. Clone size and the V and J calls come from that table; the DNA yielded D and trimming. A total of about 8,500 clones appear in this sample, around 84% of them only once. The ten largest clones capture over 30% of the sample.

This sample also belongs to another study, concerning regulatory T cells. As noted in the second study: The multiplex PCR relied on 52 forward TRBV primers and 13 reverse TRBJ primers, and amplification bias was corrected through assay-based and computational methods. Repertoires from patients had restricted unique TRB V-J pairs and skewed V and J gene usage, with the strongest effect in regulatory T cells. Between CD3G-deficient patients and healthy controls, the study compared T-cell receptor beta repertoires in sorted regulatory T cells, conventional CD4+ T cells and CD8+ T cells. Peripheral blood mononuclear cells were isolated by Ficoll density separation. CD3+ CD8+ CD4- T cells were isolated using a FACSAria cell sorter. Rearranged TRB loci were amplified from genomic DNA by multiplex PCR within the immunoSEQ assay. An Illumina HiSeq platform was used to sequence the TRB amplicons. Raw sequences were error-filtered and aligned to reference gene sequences by custom algorithms and were subsequently analyzed with the immunoSEQ online tools. Frequencies of productive and nonproductive TRB rearrangements were assessed among unique sequences as well as among total sequences. For group comparisons, t tests, Mann-Whitney tests or two-way ANOVA were performed in Prism software.

The TCR comes from a human donor in good health. This sequence uses TRBV4-1 and TRBJ1-3; the D gene is not confidently resolved. The sequenced material came from CD8+ T cells sorted from blood. The CDR3 protein: CASSQDWSYSGNTIYF. The DNA sequence is TGCGCCAGCAGCCAAGACTGGTCGTACTCTGGAAACACCATATATTTT.